The clone carrying this T cell receptor beta chain showed up just once. CDR3 size: 15 residues. CDR1 and CDR2 (germline): SEHNR, FQNEAQ (reference sequence). These data are taken from a study of radiotherapy plus CTLA-4 blockade in lung cancer. The method was immunoSEQ multiplex PCR; TCRdb's version includes in-frame clones alone and lacks a portion of them. This sample has more than 75,000 clones; under 85% occur once, and the top ten carry about 3%. The sequences come from peripheral blood, collected from a patient treated with radiotherapy plus ipilimumab. This clonotype was obtained from a human donor with non-small cell lung cancer who had a partial response to radiotherapy plus ipilimumab. Some clones in this sample may be carry-over from other donors' samples. The V gene is TRBV7-9, the J gene TRBJ2-5; 7 bases line up with TRBD2. The DNA end is more similar to TRBJ2-7, so the J call may be wrong. CDR3 bases: TGTGCCAGCAGCGGGCGGGCGGGAGACTCCTACGAGCAGTACTTC. It translates to CASSGRAGDSYEQYF.